A single sample gave rise to the 25 T cell receptor beta chains below, sequenced in a study of blood T cell repertoires in COVID-19. Method: immunoSEQ multiplex PCR; TCRdb's copy keeps in-frame clones and lacks some. The profile shows over 120,000 clones, approximately 84% of them singletons. The source material was peripheral blood. The receptors were gathered from a woman in her sixties or seventies with acute or convalescent COVID-19.

The V and J genes are TRBV5-1 and TRBJ1-1; maybe TRBD1 (5 bases). V lost 2 bases and J 1 base, leaving 9 bases between the germline ends. Germline loops: CDR1 SGHRS, CDR2 YFSETQ. The CDR3 has 14 residues. The CDR3 nucleotides are TGCGCCAGCAGCTTATCAGGGAAGAACACTGAAGCTTTCTTT. This gives the protein CASSLSGKNTEAFF.

This clone was counted a single time. The chain combines TRBV2 with TRBJ1-3, with D uncertain. V lost 3 bases and J lost 4, with 13 bases in between. The CDR3 sequence is 15 residues long. CDR1 and CDR2 from the germline V gene are SNHLY and FYNNEI. CDR3 nucleotide sequence: TGTGCCAGCAGTGACAGTAACGTTTCCGGAAACACCATATATTTT. Amino acids: CASSDSNVSGNTIYF.

The chain has TRBV28 and TRBJ2-5; 11 bases align to TRBD1. The length of the CDR3 is 14 residues. The V gene end was trimmed by 8 bases and the J gene end by 5 bases; junction bases not matched to a gene: 7. Germline V gives CDR1 MDHEN, CDR2 SYDVKM. The CDR3 DNA sequence: TGTGCCAGCTCCGGGACAGGGGGAGTGGAGACCCAGTACTTC. Translating gives CASSGTGGVETQYF.

The gene calls are TRBV10-3 and TRBJ2-1, with D perhaps TRBD2 (6 bases). The germline V gene encodes CDR1 ENHRY and CDR2 SYGVKD. The CDR3 has 15 residues. V was trimmed by 6 bases and J by 6 bases, leaving 18 bases between them. CDR3 amino acids: CAIRRREAPSNEQFF. CDR3 DNA sequence: TGTGCCATCAGGAGAAGGGAGGCCCCCTCCAATGAGCAGTTCTTC.

The chain has TRBV4-2 and TRBJ2-7, with 11 bases fitting TRBD2. V lost 7 bases, J lost 4 bases, and 9 bases stayed unmatched. Germline V gene data show CDR1 as LGHNA and CDR2 as YNFKEQ. The CDR3 is 15 residues long. CDR3 DNA sequence: TGTGCCAGCACCCCCGATCCTAGCGGGGGGTACGAGCAGTACTTC. This codes for CASTPDPSGGYEQYF.

This rearrangement joins TRBV5-1 to TRBJ2-5; TRBD2 matches at 15 bases. Germline CDR1 is SGHRS and CDR2 is YFSETQ. CDR3 length: 18 amino acids. V shed 4 bases, J shed 6 bases, and the junction held 13 bases outside the gene matches. The CDR3 here is CASSPGLAGGPIWQTQYF. The CDR3 coding sequence is TGCGCCAGCAGCCCCGGACTAGCGGGAGGGCCTATCTGGCAGACCCAGTACTTC. Variable domain in full (rest from reference TRBV5-1 and TRBJ2-5): KAGVTQTPRYLIKTRGQQVTLSCSPISGHRSVSWYQQTPGQGLQFLFEYFSETQRNKGNFPGRFSGRQFSNSRSEMNVSTLELGDSALYLCASSPGLAGGPIWQTQYFGPGTRLLVL.

This chain joins TRBV25-1 and TRBJ1-5; no firm D call. Germline CDR1 is MGHDK and CDR2 is SYGVNS. The CDR3 length is 14 residues. The germline V and J ends were trimmed by 8 bases and 0 bases, with 11 bases remaining between them. CDR3 loop: CASALAGSNQPQHF. In DNA, the CDR3 is TGTGCCAGCGCCCTCGCGGGTAGCAATCAGCCCCAGCATTTT.

The chain links TRBV30 to TRBJ1-2; D may be TRBD1 (5 bases). The germline gives CDR1 GTSNPN, CDR2 SVGIG (reference sequence). Between the trimmed V and J ends, which lost 5 bases and 0 bases, there was a span of 16 bases. CDR3 length equals 15 residues. The CDR3 sequence is CAWVRTGAANYGYTF. CDR3 in DNA: TGTGCCTGGGTCCGAACAGGAGCAGCTAACTATGGCTACACCTTC.

The chain has TRBV6-2 or TRBV6-3 and TRBJ2-6; 7 bases agree with TRBD1. Looked up from germline, CDR1 is MNHEY and CDR2 is SVGEGT. The CDR3 has 18 residues. The J segment lost 7 bases and the V segment lost 0 bases, leaving 12 bases of the junction unmatched. CDR3 region: CASSYSMDRTWDANVLTF. The DNA of the CDR3 is TGTGCCAGCAGTTACTCAATGGACAGGACTTGGGACGCCAACGTCCTGACTTTC.

The J gene is TRBJ2-1, the V gene TRBV18; tentative D call: TRBD2 (5 bases). The CDR3 consists of 16 residues. Trimming took 6 bases from V and 0 from J, leaving 15 bases between them. The germline CDR1 and CDR2 sequences are KGHSH and LQKENI. The CDR3 DNA reads TGTGCCAGCTCTCCTATTCTAGGGAGCTCCTACAATGAGCAGTTCTTC. This translates into CASSPILGSSYNEQFF.

The genes are TRBV27 and TRBJ1-1; the D is unclear. V dropped 8 bases and J dropped 4 bases, with 8 bases sitting between them. CDR1 is MNHEY and CDR2 is SMNVEV in the germline V gene (reference sequence). This CDR3 contains 11 residues. Here the CDR3 reads CASFGPTEAFF. CDR3 sequence (DNA): TGTGCCAGCTTTGGGCCCACTGAAGCTTTCTTT.

This chain uses TRBV7-9 with TRBJ2-2; TRBD2 agrees at 13 bases. CDR1 is SEHNR, CDR2 FQNEAQ, per germline (reference sequence). The CDR3 extends over 18 amino acids. V shed 3 bases, J shed 1 base, and the junction held 5 bases outside the gene matches. CDR3: CASSFAGTSGKNTGELFF. The CDR3 DNA sequence: TGTGCCAGCAGCTTCGCAGGGACTAGCGGGAAGAACACCGGGGAGCTGTTTTTT.

The rearrangement joins TRBV5-1 to TRBJ1-2; D is uncertain. Looked up from germline, CDR1 is SGHRS and CDR2 is YFSETQ. The CDR3 runs to 15 residues. Deletions cut 0 bases from V and 4 bases from J, with 13 bases between. CDR3 protein: CASSLAAGELYGYTF. CDR3 DNA sequence: TGCGCCAGCAGCTTGGCAGCCGGGGAGCTCTATGGCTACACCTTC. Full variable domain (remainder filled in from reference TRBV5-1 and TRBJ1-2): KAGVTQTPRYLIKTRGQQVTLSCSPISGHRSVSWYQQTPGQGLQFLFEYFSETQRNKGNFPGRFSGRQFSNSRSEMNVSTLELGDSALYLCASSLAAGELYGYTFGSGTRLTVV.

The chain is built from TRBV29-1 and TRBJ2-5; 12 bases match TRBD2. V lost 6 bases, J lost 5 bases, and 7 bases stayed unmatched. Looked up from germline, CDR1 is SQVTM and CDR2 is ANQGSEA. The CDR3 sequence is 14 residues long. The CDR3 DNA reads as TGCAGCGTGGGGCTAGCGGGAGGGCGGGAGACCCAGTACTTC. This encodes CSVGLAGGRETQYF.

The chain is built from TRBV11-2 and TRBJ2-3; D perhaps matches TRBD1 (5 bases). CDR3 length: 15 amino acids. Germline V gene sequence: CDR1 SGHAT, CDR2 FQNNGV. The germline V and J ends were trimmed by 3 bases and 1 base, with 11 bases remaining between them. The CDR3 protein is CASSLGRPRTDTQYF. CDR3 coding DNA: TGTGCCAGCAGCTTGGGGCGGCCCCGCACAGATACGCAGTATTTT.

The chain joins TRBV30 to TRBJ2-4, with 7 bases that match TRBD1. CDR3 length: 15 amino acids. Germline V lookup: CDR1 GTSNPN, CDR2 SVGIG (reference sequence). The V gene end was trimmed by 2 bases and the J gene end by 0 bases; junction bases not matched to a gene: 4. For the CDR3, the DNA is TGTGCCTGGAGTACAGGGGATATAGCCAAAAACATTCAGTACTTC. Translated, it gives CAWSTGDIAKNIQYF.

The chain uses TRBV28 and TRBJ1-6; no firm D call. The CDR3 extends over 11 amino acids. CDR1 and CDR2 from the germline V gene are MDHEN and SYDVKM. The V end was cut by 4 bases, the J end by 8 bases, with 3 bases between. The DNA of the CDR3 is TGTGCCAGCAGTTCCGATTCACCCCTCCACTTT. Amino acids: CASSSDSPLHF.

The chain combines TRBV5-1 with TRBJ2-1; maybe TRBD2 (5 bases). CDR1 is SGHRS, CDR2 YFSETQ, per germline. With 4 bases removed from V and 2 bases from J, the gap between germline ends came to 16 bases. This CDR3 spans 16 amino acids. The CDR3 spells CASSRLPSTPYNEQFF. CDR3 DNA sequence: TGCGCCAGCAGCCGACTACCCTCGACCCCCTACAATGAGCAGTTCTTC.

The rearrangement links TRBV6-5 to TRBJ2-2, with D possibly being TRBD1 (5 bases). This CDR3 region has 14 residues. The V and J ends lost 9 bases and 7 bases respectively, with 18 bases between them. Germline V gene sequence: CDR1 MNHEY, CDR2 SVGAGI. The CDR3 loop is CASMYQGLGGELFF. As DNA, the CDR3 is TGTGCCAGTATGTACCAGGGTCTCGGCGGGGAGCTGTTTTTT.

V is TRBV27 and J is TRBJ2-7; D is possibly TRBD2 (5 bases). This CDR3 contains 17 residues. Deletions cut 3 bases from V and 2 bases from J, with 20 bases between. The germline gives CDR1 MNHEY, CDR2 SMNVEV (reference sequence). The CDR3 nucleotides read TGTGCCAGCAGTTTTCTAGCCCGAGGGCCCAGCACCTACGAGCAGTACTTC. Translated: CASSFLARGPSTYEQYF.

The rearrangement joins TRBV12-3 or TRBV12-4 to TRBJ2-3; D perhaps matches TRBD1 (5 bases). V was shortened by 6 bases and J by 1 base, with 8 bases between the two germline ends. The CDR3 has 13 amino acids. The CDR3: CASSQGRTDTQYF. CDR3 DNA sequence: TGTGCCAGCAGCCAGGGCCGCACAGATACGCAGTATTTT.

The J gene is TRBJ2-1, the V gene TRBV3-1 (or the pseudogene TRBV3-2); D is possibly TRBD2 (7 bases). The V gene lost 7 bases and the J gene lost 2 bases, with 12 bases spanning the gap. Germline CDR1 LGHDT, CDR2 YNNKEL (reference sequence). The length of the CDR3 is 14 residues. The CDR3 DNA reads as TGTGCCAGCACCCGCGGGGGCCCCTACAATGAGCAGTTCTTC. Its protein is CASTRGGPYNEQFF.

J is TRBJ1-6 and V is TRBV5-5, with 9 nucleotides matching TRBD1. Trimming at V came to 0 bases and at J to 10 bases, leaving 8 bases not matched to a gene. Germline V gives CDR1 SGHKS, CDR2 YYEKEE (reference sequence). The CDR3 consists of 16 residues. DNA for the CDR3: TGTGCCAGCAGCTTGGTACCGAGGACAGGGGACTCACCCCTCCACTTT. It codes for CASSLVPRTGDSPLHF.

In this sample, this clone turned up once. This chain uses TRBV2 with TRBJ1-3; no clear D gene. The CDR3 is 14 amino acids. V shed 3 bases and J shed 9 bases, with 15 bases lying between them. Germline values: CDR1 SNHLY, CDR2 FYNNEI. CDR3 in amino acids: CASSDFVPQVTIYF. The CDR3 bases are TGTGCCAGCAGTGATTTTGTTCCCCAGGTCACCATATATTTT.

The chain uses TRBV5-4 and TRBJ2-4; 11 nucleotides line up with TRBD2. Unmatched junction bases numbered 13, after V lost 1 base and J lost 1 base. The germline CDR1 and CDR2 sequences are SGHNT and YYREEE (reference sequence). The CDR3 has 20 amino acids. The CDR3 spells CASSLRVGSGRGLAKNIQYF. The CDR3 DNA reads TGTGCCAGCAGCTTGCGGGTGGGTAGCGGGAGGGGACTGGCCAAAAACATTCAGTACTTC.